Following are 13 T cell receptor beta chains from one sample sequenced in a study of blood T cell repertoires in COVID-19. Clones were read by immunoSEQ multiplex PCR, and TCRdb kept only the in-frame ones, dropping some. The profile shows 190,000 or so clones, 75% to 90% of them singletons. The sample taken for sequencing was PBMCs or T cells enriched from blood (not recorded which). Receptors were obtained from a woman under 40 who had been exposed to COVID-19.

This chain joins TRBV15 and TRBJ2-7; unclear D gene. CDR1 is LNHNV, CDR2 YYDKDF, per germline (reference sequence). V shed 0 bases and J shed 0 bases, with 9 bases lying between them. The CDR3 has 15 residues. The CDR3 protein is CATSRDLGLSYEQYF. CDR3 DNA sequence: TGTGCCACCAGCAGAGATTTGGGCCTCTCCTACGAGCAGTACTTC.

This clone is a singleton in its sample. The chain uses TRBV12-5 and TRBJ1-2, with 8 bases fitting TRBD1. Germline CDR1 and CDR2: LGHNT and FRNRAP. The V gene end was trimmed by 1 base and the J gene end by 10 bases; junction bases not matched to a gene: 5. The CDR3 loop spans 13 amino acids. CDR3 DNA: TGTGCTAGTGGTTTGGACGACAGGGGACTCTACACCTTC. It yields the protein CASGLDDRGLYTF.

The genes are TRBV5-4 and TRBJ2-2; 7 nucleotides agree with TRBD1. Per germline, CDR1 SGHNT and CDR2 YYREEE (reference sequence). CDR3 size: 15 residues. The V and J ends lost 0 bases and 6 bases, in that order; junction bases with no gene match: 5. The CDR3 is CASSLDRGPSGELFF. The CDR3 nucleotides read TGTGCCAGCAGCTTGGATAGGGGGCCGTCCGGGGAGCTGTTTTTT.

The V call is TRBV19, the J call TRBJ1-2, with 7 nucleotides matching TRBD1. The junction had 4 bases not matched to a gene; V was cut back by 1 base and J by 5 bases. Germline values: CDR1 LNHDA, CDR2 SQIVND (reference sequence). The CDR3 is 14 amino acids. CDR3 in DNA: TGTGCCAGTAGTATAGGAGGGACAGTATATGGCTACACCTTC. Protein product: CASSIGGTVYGYTF.

The DNA for the CDR3 is TGTGCCAGCCTACTACAGGGGGCCGTGGGAACTGAAGCTTTCTTT. Its translation: CASLLQGAVGTEAFF. The chain uses TRBV2 and TRBJ1-1, with TRBD1 identical over 9 bases. CDR1 is SNHLY and CDR2 is FYNNEI in the germline V gene. CDR3 length: 15 residues. V lost 8 bases and J lost 5; bases outside the gene matches: 12.

V usage is TRBV11-2 and J usage is TRBJ1-1; 9 nucleotides agree with TRBD1. Trimming at V came to 5 bases and at J to 0 bases, leaving 10 bases not matched to a gene. This CDR3 comprises 17 residues. Germline V gene data show CDR1 as SGHAT and CDR2 as FQNNGV. This chain's CDR3 is CASSVLRDRALNTEAFF. DNA for the CDR3: TGTGCCAGCAGCGTACTCCGGGACAGGGCTTTGAACACTGAAGCTTTCTTT.

This chain uses TRBV19 with TRBJ1-2; 7 nucleotides line up with TRBD1. The CDR3 runs 14 residues. The V and J ends lost 6 bases and 4 bases, in that order; junction bases with no gene match: 8. The V gene's germline CDR1 is LNHDA and CDR2 SQIVND (reference sequence). This CDR3 is CASSMDRIRYGYTF. The DNA of the CDR3 is TGTGCCAGTAGCATGGACAGGATCCGCTATGGCTACACCTTC.

V gene TRBV5-1 combines with J gene TRBJ1-6; TRBD1 is a possible D gene (5 bases). The CDR3 is made up of 14 amino acids. Germline V lookup: CDR1 SGHRS, CDR2 YFSETQ. The V end was cut by 3 bases, the J end by 11 bases, with 15 bases between. The chain's CDR3 is CASSSQGAPAPLHF. In DNA, the CDR3 is TGCGCCAGCAGCTCCCAAGGGGCGCCGGCACCCCTCCACTTT.

V usage is TRBV7-2 and J usage is TRBJ1-5, with TRBD1 matching over 8 bases. This CDR3 region has 15 residues. Germline CDR1 and CDR2: SGHTA and FQGNSA. J gave up 6 bases and V 2 bases, and 6 bases lay outside the gene matches. This chain's CDR3 is CASSLTGTGGQPQHF. The DNA of the CDR3 is TGTGCCAGCAGCTTAACAGGGACAGGCGGTCAGCCCCAGCATTTT.

The CDR3 DNA sequence: TGTGCCAGCAGCACCTGGCCGACAGGGGGCTACGAGCAGTACTTC. This codes for CASSTWPTGGYEQYF. The chain carries TRBV7-9 and TRBJ2-7; 9 bases agree with TRBD1. The CDR3 sequence is 15 residues long. The J segment lost 3 bases and the V segment lost 5 bases, leaving 8 bases of the junction unmatched. Germline CDR1 SEHNR, CDR2 FQNEAQ (reference sequence). Full variable domain (outside the CDR3, taken from reference TRBV7-9 and TRBJ2-7): DTGVSQNPRHKITKRGQNVTFRCDPISEHNRLYWYRQTLGQGPEFLTYFQNEAQLEKSRLLSDRFSAERPKGSFSTLEIQRTEQGDSAMYLCASSTWPTGGYEQYFGPGTRLTVT.

The chain employs TRBV11-2 and TRBJ2-2; D possibly corresponds to TRBD2 (6 bases). CDR3 size: 16 residues. Germline V lookup: CDR1 SGHAT, CDR2 FQNNGV. The germline V and J ends were trimmed by 0 bases and 4 bases, with 12 bases remaining between them. This CDR3 is CASSLDVRGGTGELFF. CDR3 nucleotides: TGTGCCAGCAGCTTAGATGTCCGGGGAGGCACCGGGGAGCTGTTTTTT.

This clone turned up a few times. The V and J genes are TRBV9 and TRBJ1-1; no firm D call. Germline values: CDR1 SGDLS, CDR2 YYNGEE. The CDR3 has 13 amino acids. V was clipped by 3 bases and J by 5 bases, with 11 bases between them. CDR3: CASSATLLTEAFF. Here the CDR3 DNA reads TGTGCCAGCAGCGCTACCTTGCTGACTGAAGCTTTCTTT.

The rearrangement links TRBV30 to TRBJ2-4; TRBD1 matches 9 bases. Germline-derived CDR1 and CDR2 are GTSNPN and SVGIG (reference sequence). V shed 0 bases, J shed 0 bases, and the junction held 3 bases outside the gene matches. The CDR3 is 16 amino acids. The CDR3 sequence is CAWSVPDRGAKNIQYF. The DNA of the CDR3 is TGTGCCTGGAGTGTACCGGACAGGGGAGCCAAAAACATTCAGTACTTC. The full variable domain, in which reference TRBV30 and TRBJ2-4 provide the parts outside the CDR3, is SQTIHQWPATLVQPVGSPLSLECTVEGTSNPNLYWYRQAAGRGLQLLFYSVGIGQISSEVPQNLSASRPQDRQFILSSKKLLLSDSGFYLCAWSVPDRGAKNIQYFGAGTRLSVL.